Sequencing of this TCR beta chain was carried out in a study of blood T cell repertoires in COVID-19. In the study overall: Nucleic acid was either cDNA or gDNA, and it came from T cells, B-cell-depleted T cells, or PBMCs.

Per the germline V gene, CDR1 is MNHEY and CDR2 is SMNVEV (reference sequence). The CDR3 runs to 13 residues. V gave up 2 bases and J gave up 6 bases, with 7 bases separating them. In regard to this clone: The same CDR3 also results from other DNA sequences found in this sample.

Per the original methods: Estimated nucleated cell counts came from reference gene primer amplification. Sequenced by immunoSEQ multiplex PCR; TCRdb stores in-frame clones only, minus some. V, J and clone size are those of that table, while D and trimming were read from the DNA. The data contain 490,000 or so clones, about nine tenths of them singletons. Either two negative PCRs, clearance, or symptom resolution qualified Cohort 3 donors as recovered. The TCR was taken from a woman aged 55-69 years who had recovered from COVID-19. Sequences were obtained from PBMCs or T cells enriched from blood (not recorded which). The chain employs TRBV27 and TRBJ2-2; tentatively, D is TRBD1 (6 bases). CDR3 sequence: CASSLKGAGELFF. The CDR3 DNA follows: TGTGCCAGCAGTTTAAAGGGGGCCGGGGAGCTGTTTTTT.